The 24 T cell receptor beta chains reported below all come from one sample, sequenced in a study of blood T cell repertoires in COVID-19. Here immunoSEQ multiplex PCR was the method, and the copy in TCRdb shows in-frame clones only, minus some. The sample records some 250,000 clones, just under 90% being singletons. Specimen: PBMCs or T cells enriched from blood (not recorded which). The source of these receptors is a woman in her 30s with acute COVID-19.

The genes are TRBV7-2 and TRBJ1-1; D possibly corresponds to TRBD1 (5 bases). V shed 4 bases and J shed 3 bases, with 15 bases lying between them. Germline CDR1 reads SGHTA; CDR2 reads FQGNSA. The CDR3 has 15 amino acids. This CDR3 is CASSWIPRGDTEAFF. The CDR3 coding sequence is TGTGCCAGCAGCTGGATCCCAAGGGGTGACACTGAAGCTTTCTTT.

This chain uses TRBV5-6 with TRBJ1-2; 8 bases align to TRBD1. Per the germline V gene, CDR1 is SGHDT and CDR2 is YYEEEE. The CDR3 spans 14 residues. V trimming: 7 bases; J trimming: 2 bases; junction bases outside the gene matches: 7. The CDR3 DNA sequence: TGTGCCAGCGACGGGGGACAGGCGAACTATGGCTACACCTTC. Its translation is CASDGGQANYGYTF.

This clone was detected only once. This sequence joins TRBV15 and TRBJ2-7; TRBD1 matches at 8 bases. The trim removed 3 bases at V and 5 bases at J, leaving 6 bases unmatched. This CDR3 spans 14 amino acids. Germline V gene data show CDR1 as LNHNV and CDR2 as YYDKDF (reference sequence). The CDR3 sequence: CATSRDRAQDEQYF. CDR3 coding DNA: TGTGCCACCAGCAGGGACAGGGCTCAGGACGAGCAGTACTTC.

The chain's CDR3 is CASSGGQGTYNEQFF. The CDR3 DNA reads TGTGCCAGCAGCGGCGGACAGGGGACCTACAATGAGCAGTTCTTC. This rearrangement joins TRBV7-6 to TRBJ2-1; TRBD1 agrees at 9 bases. This CDR3 contains 15 residues. Germline V gene lookup returns CDR1 SGHVS and CDR2 FNYEAQ. J was trimmed by 2 bases and V by 5 bases; bases with no gene match: 4.

The chain recombines TRBV10-1 with TRBJ1-6, with 8 nucleotides matching TRBD1. Germline assignment: CDR1 WNHNN and CDR2 SYGVQD (reference sequence). V lost 8 bases, J lost 8 bases, and 8 bases stayed unmatched. The length of the CDR3 is 14 residues. The CDR3 loop is CASSQTGADSPLHF. Written as DNA, the CDR3 is TGCGCCAGCTCCCAGACAGGGGCGGATTCACCCCTCCACTTT.

This clone was found once. This rearrangement joins TRBV7-3 to TRBJ2-3; 10 nucleotides match TRBD1. CDR3 length: 19 amino acids. The V and J ends lost 1 base and 2 bases, in that order; junction bases with no gene match: 12. Germline lookup yields CDR1 SGHTA and CDR2 FQGTGA. Here the CDR3 reads CASSLRGDRGSPNTDTQYF. CDR3 in DNA: TGTGCCAGCAGCTTAAGGGGGGACAGGGGTTCGCCGAACACAGATACGCAGTATTTT.

The chain couples TRBV30 to TRBJ2-1; 7 bases fit TRBD1. The V gene end was trimmed by 3 bases and the J gene end by 2 bases; junction bases not matched to a gene: 7. CDR3 length: 15 residues. Germline V gene lookup returns CDR1 GTSNPN and CDR2 SVGIG (reference sequence). CDR3 nucleotides: TGTGCCTGGAGGGCCTCAGGGACAGCCTACAATGAGCAGTTCTTC. This codes for CAWRASGTAYNEQFF. The whole variable domain, filled in from reference TRBV30 and TRBJ2-1, reads SQTIHQWPATLVQPVGSPLSLECTVEGTSNPNLYWYRQAAGRGLQLLFYSVGIGQISSEVPQNLSASRPQDRQFILSSKKLLLSDSGFYLCAWRASGTAYNEQFFGPGTRLTVL.

The chain combines TRBV4-1 with TRBJ1-3; D may be TRBD1 (6 bases). Germline V lookup: CDR1 MGHRA, CDR2 YSYEKL. The V and J ends lost 4 bases and 1 base respectively, with 8 bases between them. The CDR3 runs to 14 residues. The CDR3 loop is CASSPGASGNTIYF. The DNA of the CDR3 is TGCGCCAGCAGCCCAGGGGCATCTGGAAACACCATATATTTT.

The gene calls are TRBV7-2 and TRBJ1-2, with 9 bases aligning to TRBD1. The junction had 5 bases not matched to a gene; V was cut back by 5 bases and J by 7 bases. The CDR3 totals 13 residues. Germline V gene lookup returns CDR1 SGHTA and CDR2 FQGNSA. CDR3 amino acids: CASSPGTGLGYTF. The CDR3 bases are TGTGCCAGCAGCCCCGGGACAGGGCTTGGCTACACCTTC.

The rearrangement uses TRBV11-2 and TRBJ1-5, with a possible D match to TRBD1 (6 bases). CDR1 SGHAT and CDR2 FQNNGV come from the germline V gene. V lost 4 bases, J lost 7 bases, and 14 bases lay in between. The length of the CDR3 is 14 residues. CDR3 sequence: CASSSTQQGQPQHF. CDR3 in DNA: TGTGCCAGCAGCTCAACACAACAGGGCCAGCCCCAGCATTTT.

The table lists this clone with a count of one. The chain links TRBV18 to TRBJ2-5; D ambiguous. The V end was cut by 3 bases, the J end by 5 bases, with 13 bases between. The length of the CDR3 is 14 residues. Germline assignment: CDR1 KGHSH and CDR2 LQKENI. The DNA of the CDR3 is TGTGCCAGCTCACCCGACGCCCCCGGGGAGACCCAGTACTTC. Protein sequence: CASSPDAPGETQYF.

The V gene is TRBV30, the J gene TRBJ1-4; 8 bases agree with TRBD1. Germline CDR1 is GTSNPN and CDR2 is SVGIG (reference sequence). The CDR3 totals 15 residues. V lost 3 bases to trimming and J lost 12 bases; unmatched junction nucleotides: 15. Here the CDR3 DNA reads TGTGCCTGGAGGGGTGTCCTGGGACAGGCATCTCAACTGTTTTTT. This codes for CAWRGVLGQASQLFF.

The rearrangement links TRBV28 to TRBJ1-2, with 7 positions matching TRBD1. The CDR3 loop spans 15 amino acids. After removal of 3 bases from V and 2 bases from J, the junction contained 6 bases not matched to a gene. Looked up from germline, CDR1 is MDHEN and CDR2 is SYDVKM. The CDR3: CASSFASQGNYGYTF. In DNA, the CDR3 is TGTGCCAGCAGTTTCGCCTCACAGGGGAACTATGGCTACACCTTC.

The chain couples TRBV7-2 to TRBJ1-2; 8 positions agree with TRBD1. CDR3 length equals 14 residues. The germline CDR1 and CDR2 sequences are SGHTA and FQGNSA. J lost 2 bases, V lost 5 bases, and 4 bases had no gene match. The CDR3 DNA reads TGTGCCAGCAGCCCCAGGACAGGGAACTATGGCTACACCTTC. Translated, it gives CASSPRTGNYGYTF.

In this sample, this clone turned up once. This chain links TRBV6-5 with TRBJ1-6; 8 nucleotides agree with TRBD1. V lost 4 bases, J lost 8 bases, and 7 bases stayed unmatched. The germline V gene has CDR1 MNHEY and CDR2 SVGAGI. The CDR3 is made up of 15 amino acids. CDR3: CASSSRQGRDSPLHF. DNA of the CDR3: TGTGCCAGCAGTTCCCGACAGGGGAGAGATTCACCCCTCCACTTT.

This chain joins TRBV4-1 and TRBJ1-2, with a weak D call TRBD1 (5 bases). Per germline, CDR1 MGHRA and CDR2 YSYEKL. V lost 0 bases to trimming and J lost 7 bases, with 18 bases between them. The CDR3 covers 16 residues. CDR3 sequence: CASSQDSTGIGAGYTF. The DNA of the CDR3 is TGCGCCAGCAGCCAAGATTCGACGGGCATAGGGGCTGGCTACACCTTC.

The chain recombines TRBV11-3 with TRBJ2-1; TRBD2 matches 13 bases. V gave up 1 base and J gave up 7 bases; unmatched junction bases: 1. The CDR3 runs 15 residues. CDR1 is SGHNT and CDR2 is YENEEA in the germline V gene. CDR3 in DNA: TGTGCCAGCAGCTTAGGACTAGCGGGGGGAAATGAGCAGTTCTTC. It specifies CASSLGLAGGNEQFF.

This clone has a single count. The V gene is TRBV3-1 (or the pseudogene TRBV3-2), the J gene TRBJ2-7; D is perhaps TRBD1 (6 bases). V was shortened by 1 base and J by 8 bases, with 15 bases between the two germline ends. Germline CDR1 LGHDT, CDR2 YNNKEL (reference sequence). CDR3 length: 14 residues. The CDR3 sequence is CASSQAGATNKQYF. The DNA for the CDR3 is TGTGCCAGCAGCCAAGCAGGGGCAACGAATAAGCAGTACTTC.

The table lists this clone with a few counts. This CDR3 reads CASSQEPNPSVGEQYF. The CDR3 DNA reads as TGTGCCAGCAGCCAAGAACCTAACCCCTCGGTCGGCGAGCAGTACTTC. The chain employs TRBV4-2 and TRBJ2-7; D uncertain. This CDR3 contains 16 residues. V was cut by 0 bases and J by 6 bases, with 18 bases left in between. Germline V lookup: CDR1 LGHNA, CDR2 YNFKEQ.

The chain employs TRBV6-5 and TRBJ1-2; weak D call: TRBD1 (5 bases). This CDR3 is built from 16 residues. CDR1 MNHEY and CDR2 SVGAGI come from the germline V gene. V gave up 0 bases and J gave up 2 bases, with 13 bases separating them. The CDR3 nucleotides are TGTGCCAGCAGTTACTCGAAGGGGCATCGGAACTATGGCTACACCTTC. Its translation: CASSYSKGHRNYGYTF.

Note on this clone: The sample contains more than one DNA sequence encoding this CDR3. The chain carries TRBV29-1 and TRBJ1-4; tentative D call: TRBD1 (5 bases). CDR3 length: 13 residues. The germline V and J ends were trimmed by 4 bases and 0 bases, with 6 bases remaining between them. CDR1 and CDR2 (germline): SQVTM, ANQGSEA. CDR3: CSVGGATNEKLFF. In DNA form, the CDR3 reads TGCAGCGTTGGGGGCGCAACTAATGAAAAACTGTTTTTT.

In its sample, this clone was seen once. The chain uses TRBV28 and TRBJ1-3; D ambiguous. CDR3 length: 17 amino acids. V was cut by 2 bases and J by 1 base, with 15 bases left in between. From germline, CDR1 is MDHEN and CDR2 SYDVKM. The CDR3 is CASSLHAGYFSGNTIYF. CDR3 bases: TGTGCCAGCAGTTTACACGCAGGATACTTTTCTGGAAACACCATATATTTT.

The genes are TRBV6-1 and TRBJ2-3; 12 nucleotides align to TRBD2. Germline trimming cut 2 bases from V and 5 bases from J; bases unmatched to any gene: 8. The CDR3 contains 17 residues. Per the germline V gene, CDR1 is MNHNS and CDR2 is SASEGT. The CDR3 protein is CASSEFALAGGEDTQYF. For the CDR3, the DNA is TGTGCCAGCAGTGAATTTGCGCTAGCGGGGGGGGAAGATACGCAGTATTTT.

The rearrangement joins TRBV6-5 to TRBJ2-5; 10 bases align to TRBD2. CDR3 size: 15 residues. Germline values: CDR1 MNHEY, CDR2 SVGAGI. With 7 bases clipped from V and 7 bases from J, the junction kept 12 bases outside the gene matches. CDR3 in amino acids: CASTTTTPSGGTQYF. CDR3 DNA: TGTGCCAGCACCACGACAACTCCTAGCGGGGGGACCCAGTACTTC.